The 24 T cell receptor beta chains below were found in one sample sequenced in a study of early T cells in non-severe SARS-CoV-2 infection. One entry per CDR3 protein, called by TCRdb with MiXCR from the 5' RACE reads. The table lists tens of thousands of distinct CDR3 sequences, 6.5% to 8.5% of them singletons. Sequencing input: whole blood. The receptors shown here come from an adult who was a healthcare worker with PCR-confirmed SARS-CoV-2 infection or an uninfected control (not recorded which).

V is TRBV18 and J is TRBJ2-7; D gene uncertain. The CDR3 totals 12 residues. V lost 4 bases and J 2 bases, leaving 6 bases between the germline ends. The germline V gene encodes CDR1 KGHSH and CDR2 LQKENI. The CDR3 nucleotides are TGTGCCAGCTCACTTCAGGCCTACGAGCAGTACTTC. Translated: CASSLQAYEQYF.

This rearrangement joins TRBV5-1 to TRBJ2-5; TRBD2 agrees at 9 bases. CDR1 SGHRS and CDR2 YFSETQ come from the germline V gene. V trimming: 4 bases; J trimming: 5 bases; junction bases outside the gene matches: 9. This CDR3 region has 15 residues. The CDR3 sequence is CASSLRVAGEETQYF. The CDR3 DNA reads TGCGCCAGCAGCCTCAGGGTAGCGGGAGAGGAGACCCAGTACTTC.

The chain couples TRBV7-2 to TRBJ2-7; 10 bases fit TRBD1. Losses at the gene ends were 4 bases for V and 4 bases for J; bases not matched to a gene: 4. The V gene's germline CDR1 is SGHTA and CDR2 FQGNSA. The CDR3 covers 14 residues. The CDR3 is CASSWDRGPYEQYF. The CDR3 DNA follows: TGTGCCAGCAGCTGGGACAGGGGCCCATACGAGCAGTACTTC.

This clonotype was seen at least ten times. J is TRBJ1-6 and V is TRBV2, with D maybe TRBD1 (5 bases). The CDR3 is 13 amino acids. Trimming removed 3 bases from V and 18 bases from J, with 18 bases in between. Germline V gene lookup returns CDR1 SNHLY and CDR2 FYNNEI. CDR3 protein: CASSETAGTPYHF. The CDR3 DNA is TGTGCCAGCAGTGAGACCGCCGGGACCCCGTACCACTTT.

This clonotype was observed many times. This rearrangement joins TRBV20-1 to TRBJ2-3, with 9 bases that match TRBD2. The junction had 6 bases not matched to a gene; V was cut back by 5 bases and J by 0 bases. CDR3 length equals 15 residues. The germline gives CDR1 DFQATT, CDR2 SNEGSKA (reference sequence). CDR3 amino acids: CSAGSLAGSTDTQYF. CDR3 DNA sequence: TGCAGTGCTGGGTCACTAGCGGGTAGCACAGATACGCAGTATTTT.

This clonotype was picked up many times. This chain connects TRBV27 to TRBJ1-5; 7 bases fit TRBD1. Germline V gene data show CDR1 as MNHEY and CDR2 as SMNVEV (reference sequence). The CDR3 has 17 residues. After removal of 1 base from V and 7 bases from J, the junction contained 13 bases not matched to a gene. The CDR3 is CASSLLFDRAERQPQHF. The DNA of the CDR3 is TGTGCCAGCAGTTTATTATTCGACAGGGCGGAGAGACAGCCCCAGCATTTT.

The sample holds a few counts of this clonotype. This chain uses TRBV18 with TRBJ2-5; D is unclear. Per germline, CDR1 KGHSH and CDR2 LQKENI. Trimming took off 4 bases at V and 4 bases at J, with 4 bases between the two ends. This CDR3 spans 11 amino acids. CDR3 loop: CASSQRETQYF. The CDR3, as DNA: TGTGCCAGCTCACAGCGAGAGACCCAGTACTTC.

This clonotype turned up a few times. The CDR3 loop is CSVESAGGMEQYF. CDR3 nucleotide sequence: TGCAGCGTTGAAAGTGCGGGAGGGATGGAGCAGTACTTC. This chain connects TRBV29-1 to TRBJ2-7, with 9 bases matching TRBD2. Germline CDR1 reads SQVTM; CDR2 reads ANQGSEA. The CDR3 runs 13 residues. V trimming: 2 bases; J trimming: 7 bases; junction bases outside the gene matches: 6.

In its sample, this clonotype was seen many times. The chain employs TRBV28 and TRBJ2-1; weak D call: TRBD1 (5 bases). The V gene's germline CDR1 is MDHEN and CDR2 SYDVKM. V gave up 9 bases and J gave up 0 bases, with 24 bases separating them. The CDR3 sequence is 18 residues long. Here the CDR3 reads CASPPLALQVSSYNEQFF. The CDR3 DNA follows: TGTGCCAGTCCACCACTGGCCCTACAGGTGAGCTCCTACAATGAGCAGTTCTTC.

This clonotype was seen more than once but under ten times. The chain couples TRBV7-6 to TRBJ2-2; 8 positions match TRBD2. V was pared by 6 bases and J by 6 bases, with 3 bases of the junction left unmatched. Per the germline V gene, CDR1 is SGHVS and CDR2 is FNYEAQ. The CDR3 has 13 residues. The CDR3 sequence: CASSPGGAGELFF. The CDR3 DNA reads TGTGCCAGCAGTCCCGGGGGGGCCGGGGAGCTGTTTTTT.

This clonotype was observed many times. This chain connects TRBV12-3 or TRBV12-4 to TRBJ1-6, with 10 bases identical to TRBD1. Trimming cost V 1 base and J 7 bases; bases outside gene matches: 1. The CDR3 has 15 amino acids. The CDR3 sequence is CASSLGTGGNSPLHF. CDR3 coding DNA: TGTGCCAGCAGTTTAGGGACAGGGGGGAATTCACCCCTCCACTTT.

The V gene is TRBV3-1, the J gene TRBJ1-6; D is perhaps TRBD1 (6 bases). Germline assignment: CDR1 LGHDT and CDR2 YNNKEL (reference sequence). With 1 base removed from V and 9 bases from J, the gap between germline ends came to 7 bases. The CDR3 has 13 amino acids. CDR3 sequence (DNA): TGTGCCAGCAGCCAAGCAGGGGTTTCACCCCTCCACTTT. Translated, it gives CASSQAGVSPLHF.

This clonotype was counted at least ten times. The gene calls are TRBV21-1 and TRBJ1-1. TRBV21-1 represents a pseudogene. The CDR3 has 17 residues. The CDR3 sequence: CASSKVGIRGENTEAFF. CDR3 nucleotide sequence: TGTGCCAGCAGCAAAGTCGGGATTAGGGGAGAGAACACTGAAGCTTTCTTT.

Ten or more counts support this clonotype. The chain couples TRBV19 to TRBJ2-7; D gene ambiguous. The CDR3 has 12 amino acids. V was cut by 5 bases and J by 7 bases, with 12 bases left in between. Germline assignment: CDR1 LNHDA and CDR2 SQIVND (reference sequence). CDR3 amino acids: CASSGIPREQYF. For the CDR3, the DNA is TGTGCCAGTAGTGGTATCCCCCGTGAGCAGTACTTC.

This clonotype was counted ten times or more. The chain is built from TRBV20-1 and TRBJ2-3, with TRBD2 as a possible D gene (5 bases). Trimming took 4 bases from V and 8 from J, leaving 19 bases between them. The CDR3 length is 14 residues. The germline gives CDR1 DFQATT, CDR2 SNEGSKA (reference sequence). CDR3 in DNA: TGCAGTGCTACGGTAGGAGGAGCGACAAGTACGCAGTATTTT. Translating gives CSATVGGATSTQYF.

Ten or more counts support this clonotype. The J gene is TRBJ2-1, the V gene TRBV28; D is undetermined. CDR1 MDHEN and CDR2 SYDVKM come from the germline V gene. This CDR3 comprises 12 residues. The V gene lost 5 bases and the J gene lost 9 bases, with 11 bases spanning the gap. CDR3 nucleotides: TGTGCCAGCAGTCCATCTACTGGTGAGCAGTTCTTC. Amino acids: CASSPSTGEQFF.

The rearrangement links TRBV5-1 to TRBJ2-2; D gene unclear. V shed 4 bases and J shed 4 bases, with 20 bases lying between them. The CDR3 covers 17 residues. Germline CDR1 reads SGHRS; CDR2 reads YFSETQ. The CDR3 DNA reads TGCGCCAGCAGCCAGTGGACGGGCCGGTCGGGCACCGGGGAGCTGTTTTTT. As protein: CASSQWTGRSGTGELFF. Full variable domain (outside the CDR3, taken from reference TRBV5-1 and TRBJ2-2): KAGVTQTPRYLIKTRGQQVTLSCSPISGHRSVSWYQQTPGQGLQFLFEYFSETQRNKGNFPGRFSGRQFSNSRSEMNVSTLELGDSALYLCASSQWTGRSGTGELFFGEGSRLTVL.

This clonotype was detected ten times or more. This sequence joins TRBV6-6 and TRBJ2-7; D not certain. Germline V gene sequence: CDR1 MNHNY, CDR2 SVGAGI (reference sequence). V was pared by 2 bases and J by 7 bases, with 9 bases between. The CDR3 has 12 amino acids. Written as DNA, the CDR3 is TGTGCCAGCAGTTACCAGGTCCGTGAGCAGTACTTC. Its translation: CASSYQVREQYF.

Ten or more counts support this clonotype. This rearrangement joins TRBV6-5 to TRBJ1-5; TRBD1 is a possible D gene (5 bases). The CDR3 extends over 15 amino acids. Between the trimmed V and J ends, which lost 6 bases and 2 bases, there was a span of 14 bases. Germline values: CDR1 MNHEY, CDR2 SVGAGI. The CDR3 bases are TGTGCCAGCAGCCCCTGGGGGATGCGCAATCAGCCCCAGCATTTT. Its protein is CASSPWGMRNQPQHF.

In its sample, this clonotype was seen many times. This sequence joins TRBV28 and TRBJ1-1; weak D call: TRBD1 (5 bases). V was clipped by 6 bases and J by 0 bases, with 14 bases between them. The CDR3 length is 15 residues. CDR1 is MDHEN, CDR2 SYDVKM, per germline. CDR3 DNA: TGTGCCAGCAGACAAACGGGACGGCTGAACACTGAAGCTTTCTTT. Its translation: CASRQTGRLNTEAFF.

This clonotype was seen at least ten times. The chain couples TRBV20-1 to TRBJ1-5, with unresolved D. Germline loops: CDR1 DFQATT, CDR2 SNEGSKA (reference sequence). V dropped 3 bases and J dropped 0 bases, with 3 bases sitting between them. CDR3 length: 12 amino acids. Here the CDR3 DNA reads TGCAGTGCTAGTCGTAGCAATCAGCCCCAGCATTTT. As protein: CSASRSNQPQHF.

This clonotype was counted only a few times. The chain joins TRBV29-1 to TRBJ2-1, with D perhaps TRBD1 (6 bases). The V gene's germline CDR1 is SQVTM and CDR2 ANQGSEA. V gave up 7 bases and J gave up 0 bases, with 13 bases separating them. This CDR3 spans 14 amino acids. CDR3 in amino acids: CSAPRGYSYNEQFF. Here the CDR3 DNA reads TGCAGCGCCCCGAGGGGGTACTCCTACAATGAGCAGTTCTTC.

This chain connects TRBV24-1 to TRBJ2-1; TRBD1 matches at 10 bases. Germline V gene data show CDR1 as KGHDR and CDR2 as SFDVKD. Unmatched junction bases numbered 12, after V lost 4 bases and J lost 10 bases. This CDR3 contains 16 residues. CDR3: CATSERQGARQWEQFF. CDR3 nucleotide sequence: TGTGCCACCAGTGAGAGACAGGGGGCAAGACAATGGGAGCAGTTCTTC.

This clonotype was detected only a few times. V usage is TRBV10-2 and J usage is TRBJ2-2; the D gene is possibly TRBD1 (5 bases). CDR1 is WSHSY, CDR2 SAAADI, per germline. The ends were cut back, 7 bases at V and 0 bases at J, with 6 bases in the middle. This CDR3 comprises 13 residues. This CDR3 is CASTRANTGELFF. In nucleotides, the CDR3 is TGCGCCAGCACCAGGGCGAACACCGGGGAGCTGTTTTTT.